The T cell receptor (beta chain) under discussion was sequenced for a study of blood T cell repertoires in COVID-19. Background on the study: The United States, Italy and Spain provided the acute and convalescent COVID-19 samples.

Between the trimmed V and J ends, which lost 0 bases and 1 base, there was a span of 14 bases. Germline values: CDR1 SGDLS, CDR2 YYNGEE. The CDR3 length is 16 residues. How the authors handled the data: Quantification of nucleated cells was approximated via reference gene primer amplification. Only in-frame clones appear in the TCRdb table, and some are missing; sequencing was by immunoSEQ multiplex PCR. The DNA was the basis for D and trimming; V, J and clone size are from that table. The sample gives about 36,000 clones, roughly 80% of which show up once; roughly 2% is in the top ten. Sequenced sample: peripheral blood. The receptor's source is a man between 60 and 70 years old with active COVID-19. The V gene is TRBV9, the J gene TRBJ2-7; D is undetermined. CDR3 DNA: TGTGCCAGCAGCGTAGAGAGGTGGATCTGGTCCTACGAGCAGTACTTC. Amino acid sequence: CASSVERWIWSYEQYF.